The 3 T cell receptor beta chains below were found in one sample sequenced in a study of tumor-infiltrating lymphocytes in localized non-small cell lung cancer (dated by TCRdb to about 2021). To prepare the library, the immunoSEQ multiplex PCR assay was applied. This is the immuneACCESS table as TCRdb keeps it, with only in-frame sequences that have V and J called. A part of the clones is gone; compared with another copy, unresolved V genes explain less than half, and the rest is unexplained. A total of nearly 9,500 clones appear in this sample, just under 85% of them only once. Clones ranked in the top ten supply 6.9% of the sample. The sample consisted of uninvolved lung tissue not adjacent to the tumor. These receptors originate from a human donor with non-small cell lung cancer.

V usage is TRBV6-4 and J usage is TRBJ2-1; 10 nucleotides match TRBD2. V was pared by 0 bases and J by 4 bases, with 3 bases of the junction left unmatched. The CDR3 is 16 residues long. Germline-derived CDR1 and CDR2 are MRHNA and SNTAGT. The CDR3, as DNA: TGTGCCAGCAGTGACTCTGCAGCGGGAGGGTACAATGAGCAGTTCTTC. This codes for CASSDSAAGGYNEQFF.

The chain has TRBV11-2 and TRBJ1-1; unclear D gene. The CDR3 covers 12 residues. CDR1 is SGHAT, CDR2 FQNNGV, per germline. Trimming pared 2 bases from V and 9 bases from J, leaving 10 bases between. CDR3 coding DNA: TGTGCCAGCAGCTTATTTGAGGGTAAAGCTTTCTTT. Translation: CASSLFEGKAFF.

This clone occurred once. The genes are TRBV10-3 and TRBJ2-2; D might be TRBD1 (6 bases). This CDR3 spans 18 amino acids. The germline V and J ends were trimmed by 0 bases and 0 bases, with 14 bases remaining between them. Germline lookup yields CDR1 ENHRY and CDR2 SYGVKD. The DNA for the CDR3 is TGTGCCATCAGTGAGTCCCTAACAGGGAGCGCGAACACCGGGGAGCTGTTTTTT. Translation: CAISESLTGSANTGELFF.